The clone carrying this TCR beta chain was found once. These data come from a study of blood T cell repertoires in COVID-19. Across the study: Some COVID-19 samples were acute and others convalescent; all came from the United States, Italy and Spain.

Trimming shortened V by 5 bases and J by 3 bases, and 17 bases separated the two germline ends. Germline V gives CDR1 MNHEY, CDR2 SVGEGT. The CDR3 extends over 16 amino acids. Per the original methods: Reference gene primer amplification yielded estimated nucleated cell counts. Profiled with immunoSEQ multiplex PCR; TCRdb holds only in-frame clones, not every one. V, J and clone size reflect that table, while D and trimming were determined from the DNA. There are about 110,000 clones in the sample; roughly 85% occur only once, and under 2.5% lies in the top ten. The sequence was obtained from a human donor in a cohort sampled during active COVID-19. The genes are TRBV6-2 or TRBV6-3 and TRBJ1-3, with D possibly TRBD1 on 6 matching bases. Input material: peripheral blood. The CDR3 is CASSGIQGLFGNTIYF. CDR3 nucleotide sequence: TGTGCCAGCAGTGGGATACAGGGTCTCTTTGGAAACACCATATATTTT.